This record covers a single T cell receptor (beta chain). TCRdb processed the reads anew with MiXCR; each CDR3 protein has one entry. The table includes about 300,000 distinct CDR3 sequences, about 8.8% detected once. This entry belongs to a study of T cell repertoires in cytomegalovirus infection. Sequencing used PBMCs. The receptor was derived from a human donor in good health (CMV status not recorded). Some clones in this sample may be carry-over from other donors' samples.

The CDR3 loop reads CSARDGGDYGYTF. DNA of the CDR3: TGCAGTGCTAGAGACGGGGGCGACTATGGCTACACCTTC. V and J are TRBV20-1 and TRBJ1-2, with a weak D call TRBD1 (6 bases). The CDR3 is made up of 13 amino acids. Trimming took 0 bases from V and 3 from J, leaving 8 bases between them. The V gene's germline CDR1 is DFQATT and CDR2 SNEGSKA (reference sequence).